These T cell receptor beta chains were read from a single sample in a study of T cell responses to AZD1222 COVID-19 vaccine. The data were produced by immunoSEQ multiplex PCR, yet TCRdb's version contains in-frame clones alone and is incomplete. Of under 100,000 clones listed, 85% to 95% are singletons. The material sequenced was peripheral blood, taken on day 0 of AZD1222 vaccination. The origin of the receptors is an adult in good health. Each CDR3 is given with its conserved first and last residue. A D gene is named only where the DNA matches it firmly. Size is omitted from some rows. Given values are once, few, many or a class for expanded clones.

clone size	J gene	V gene	D gene	CDR3 DNA	CDR3 protein
-	TRBJ1-6	TRBV21-1	-	TGTGCCAGCAGCAAAGGACAGGGAGGTGTATCCTATAATTCACCCCTCCACTTT	CASSKGQGGVSYNSPLHF
once	TRBJ1-6	TRBV2	TRBD1	TGTGCCAGCAGTGAAGTTAGGACGACAGGGGGAAAGGGACCCCTCCACTTT	CASSEVRTTGGKGPLHF
-	TRBJ2-3	TRBV10-3	-	TGTGCCACCACACAGGGTTGGGCAGATACGCAGTATTTT	CATTQGWADTQYF
once	TRBJ1-5	TRBV9	-	TGTGCCAGCAGCGTTGGGAATCAGCCCCAGCATTTT	CASSVGNQPQHF
-	TRBJ1-6	TRBV28	-	TGTGCCAGCAGTCAGAGACAGGTTAGATATTCACCCCTCCACTTT	CASSQRQVRYSPLHF
-	TRBJ1-5	TRBV3-1/TRBV3-2	-	TGTGCCAGCAGCCAGGGTGTAGGTCAGCCCCAGCATTTT	CASSQGVGQPQHF
-	TRBJ2-2	TRBV6-5	TRBD1	TGTGCCAGCAGTCGCGGACAGGGACGGACCGGGGAGCTGTTTTTT	CASSRGQGRTGELFF
-	TRBJ1-1	TRBV20-1	-	TGCAGTGCTAGTGCGGACAGTTACACTGAAGCTTTCTTT	CSASADSYTEAFF
-	TRBJ1-5	TRBV6-5	-	TGTGCCAGCAAGGGGGAGGGTGGGTTTCAGCCCCAGCATTTT	CASKGEGGFQPQHF
-	TRBJ2-7	TRBV20-1	-	TGCAGTGCTAGTTGGGGGTCCTACGAGCAGTACTTC	CSASWGSYEQYF
-	TRBJ1-5	TRBV5-6	-	TGTGCCAGCAACTTTTATATGGAGGGTCCAGATCAGCCCCAGCATTTT	CASNFYMEGPDQPQHF
-	TRBJ1-4	TRBV19	-	TGTGCCAGTAGTATAAGGACAGCAACTAATGAAAAACTGTTTTTT	CASSIRTATNEKLFF
-	TRBJ1-3	TRBV28	-	TGTGCCAGCAGTTCCAGGGAGTACTCTGGAAACACCATATATTTT	CASSSREYSGNTIYF
-	TRBJ2-4	TRBV21-1	-	TGTGCCAGCAGCAAAGGAGCACAAAACATTCAGTACTTC	CASSKGAQNIQYF
-	TRBJ1-1	TRBV6-6	-	TGTGCCAGCAACGGGGACGTGAACACTGAAGCTTTCTTT	CASNGDVNTEAFF
-	TRBJ1-2	TRBV7-8	-	TGTGCCAGCAGCTTAACCCAAGGGTTAGGCAGGGATCGGGGCTACACCTTC	CASSLTQGLGRDRGYTF
-	TRBJ1-6	TRBV5-6	-	TGTGCCAGCAGCTTGATCGGCCCAATGAGCTCCTATAATTCACCCCTCCACTTT	CASSLIGPMSSYNSPLHF
-	TRBJ2-3	TRBV5-8	-	TGTGCCAGCAGCTTGAGGGGGGCAGAGACAGATACGCAGTATTTT	CASSLRGAETDTQYF
-	TRBJ1-1	TRBV12-3/TRBV12-4	-	TGTGCCAGCAGCGAGTACACTGAAGCTTTCTTT	CASSEYTEAFF
-	TRBJ2-1	TRBV28	-	TGTGCCAGCAGTGGAATGATGGGGACCAGATCCTACAATGAGCAGTTCTTC	CASSGMMGTRSYNEQFF
-	TRBJ2-2	TRBV4-3	TRBD1	TGCGCCAGCAGCCCCACAGGGGATAGCCGGGAGCTGTTTTTT	CASSPTGDSRELFF
-	TRBJ2-7	TRBV6-5	-	TGTGCCAGCAAGCGCCAGTTCTCCTACGAGCAGTACTTC	CASKRQFSYEQYF
-	TRBJ2-7	TRBV27	TRBD2	TGTGCCAGCAGAGGGACTAGCGGGGGGGCCTCGTTCTACGAGCAGTACTTC	CASRGTSGGASFYEQYF
-	TRBJ1-2	TRBV7-2	-	TGTGCCAGCAGCTTAGGCCCAGCTAACTATGGCTACACCTTC	CASSLGPANYGYTF
-	TRBJ2-7	TRBV5-1	TRBD1	TGCGCCAGCAGCTGGACAGGAGGCTCCTACGAGCAGTACTTC	CASSWTGGSYEQYF
-	TRBJ2-7	TRBV7-2	TRBD2	TGTGCCAGCAGCCCTTGGCGGGGGACCCCCCCCTACGAGCAGTACTTC	CASSPWRGTPPYEQYF
-	TRBJ1-6	TRBV15	-	TGTGCCACCAGCTCGGGGGGGCTCGGGAATTCACCCCTCCACTTT	CATSSGGLGNSPLHF
once	TRBJ2-7	TRBV7-2	-	TGTGCCAGCAGCTTAGAGGGACAAGGGTTATACGAGCAGTACTTC	CASSLEGQGLYEQYF
-	TRBJ1-1	TRBV9	TRBD1	TGTGCCAGCAGCGGCGCAGGAGGGGGCCAACTGAACACTGAAGCTTTCTTT	CASSGAGGGQLNTEAFF